The 25 T cell receptor beta chains below were found in one sample sequenced in a study of blood T cell repertoires in COVID-19. The repertoire was sequenced with immunoSEQ multiplex PCR; TCRdb's copy has only in-frame clones and lacks some. This table has under 250,000 clones, about 82% appearing once. Material for sequencing was peripheral blood. The source is a woman of 80 years or more with COVID-19, enrolled during active disease.

V usage is TRBV6-5 and J usage is TRBJ1-4; D remains unclear. CDR3 length equals 14 residues. Germline-derived CDR1 and CDR2 are MNHEY and SVGAGI. V lost 7 bases and J 7 bases, leaving 16 bases between the germline ends. The DNA for the CDR3 is TGTGCCAGCACCCCTGACGTCGGCGGTGAAAAACTGTTTTTT. Amino acids: CASTPDVGGEKLFF.

This clone was found a few times. The J gene is TRBJ1-2, the V gene TRBV10-1; D unclear. This CDR3 contains 13 residues. CDR1 and CDR2 from the germline V gene are WNHNN and SYGVQD (reference sequence). The V end was cut by 6 bases, the J end by 8 bases, with 16 bases between. CDR3 in DNA: TGCGCCAGCAGCGTTGGTACCGCGGGAGGCTACACCTTC. Its translation is CASSVGTAGGYTF.

V is TRBV29-1 and J is TRBJ1-1, with 7 bases that match TRBD1. This CDR3 is 13 amino acids long. From germline, CDR1 is SQVTM and CDR2 ANQGSEA. V was pared by 7 bases and J by 3 bases, with 8 bases of the junction left unmatched. The CDR3 loop reads CSAGTASYTEAFF. The CDR3 DNA sequence: TGCAGCGCCGGGACAGCCAGTTACACTGAAGCTTTCTTT.

The CDR3 region is CASRAEDRYYGYTF. CDR3 coding DNA: TGTGCCAGTCGTGCCGAGGACAGGTACTATGGCTACACCTTC. The genes are TRBV19 and TRBJ1-2; 7 positions agree with TRBD1. CDR3 length equals 14 residues. V was clipped by 8 bases and J by 3 bases; unmatched bases: 9. Germline values: CDR1 LNHDA, CDR2 SQIVND (reference sequence).

The CDR3: CASAQGTGETQYF. In DNA form, the CDR3 reads TGTGCCAGCGCCCAGGGAACCGGGGAGACCCAGTACTTC. The chain is built from TRBV3-1 (or the pseudogene TRBV3-2) and TRBJ2-5; D may be TRBD1 (5 bases). CDR3 length: 13 residues. CDR1 and CDR2 (germline): LGHDT, YNNKEL (reference sequence). Trimming stripped 8 bases from V and 5 bases from J, with 15 bases between.

V gene TRBV3-1 (or the pseudogene TRBV3-2) combines with J gene TRBJ1-4; the match to TRBD1 covers 10 bases. The germline gives CDR1 LGHDT, CDR2 YNNKEL (reference sequence). V shed 2 bases and J 10 bases; nucleotides not matched to a gene: 4. The CDR3 runs 14 residues. The CDR3 spells CASSQPGQGGKLFF. CDR3 nucleotides: TGTGCCAGCAGCCAACCAGGACAGGGGGGAAAACTGTTTTTT.

V is TRBV29-1 and J is TRBJ2-3, with 7 bases lining up with TRBD1. The CDR3 spans 11 residues. Unmatched junction bases numbered 1, after V lost 6 bases and J lost 4 bases. Per germline, CDR1 SQVTM and CDR2 ANQGSEA. CDR3 bases: TGCAGCGTGACAGGGTCAGATACGCAGTATTTT. Its translation: CSVTGSDTQYF.

This clone was seen only once. At one end the junction does not follow the germline gene, possibly because of a read error. The V gene is TRBV7-2, the J gene TRBJ2-3, with unresolved D. This CDR3 contains 12 residues. The germline gives CDR1 SGHTA, CDR2 FQGNSA. The CDR3 loop is CASSFHTDTQCF. CDR3 sequence (DNA): TGTGCCAGCAGCTTCCACACAGATACGCAGTGTTTT.

In this sample, this clone turned up once. J is TRBJ2-3 and V is TRBV28; TRBD1 matches 8 bases. The CDR3 loop spans 17 amino acids. The germline CDR1 and CDR2 sequences are MDHEN and SYDVKM. V trimming: 2 bases; J trimming: 6 bases; junction bases outside the gene matches: 13. CDR3 bases: TGTGCCAGCAGTTTAGACCCGGACAGGGATGTCATTGATACGCAGTATTTT. Encoded protein: CASSLDPDRDVIDTQYF.

This sequence joins TRBV11-1 and TRBJ1-2; 7 nucleotides line up with TRBD1. With 4 bases clipped from V and 4 bases from J, the junction kept 6 bases outside the gene matches. The length of the CDR3 is 14 residues. The germline gives CDR1 SGHAT, CDR2 FQDESV (reference sequence). The CDR3: CASSSTGTVYGYTF. CDR3 coding DNA: TGTGCCAGCAGCTCTACCGGGACAGTCTATGGCTACACCTTC.

The V gene is TRBV6-5, the J gene TRBJ1-2; tentatively, D is TRBD1 (6 bases). This CDR3 has 14 residues. In germline, CDR1 is MNHEY, CDR2 SVGAGI. The V end lost 5 bases, the J end lost 6 bases, and 16 bases lay between the germline ends. In nucleotides, the CDR3 is TGTGCCAGCAGTAACCAGGGTGGGGGCCATGGCTACACCTTC. Amino acid sequence: CASSNQGGGHGYTF.

The chain carries TRBV19 and TRBJ1-4; TRBD1 matches 7 bases. This CDR3 has 15 residues. Looked up from germline, CDR1 is LNHDA and CDR2 is SQIVND (reference sequence). V shed 5 bases and J 1 base; nucleotides not matched to a gene: 4. The CDR3 region has the DNA TGTGCCAGTAGTTCGAGACAGGGAACTAATGAAAAACTGTTTTTT. Amino acids: CASSSRQGTNEKLFF.

This clone has only a few counts. CDR3 DNA sequence: TGTGCCACCAGTGACGCACCTGACAGGGGGCACGGCTACACCTTC. Translating gives CATSDAPDRGHGYTF. This chain links TRBV24-1 with TRBJ1-2; 10 nucleotides line up with TRBD1. Germline trimming cut 4 bases from V and 8 bases from J; bases unmatched to any gene: 9. The CDR3 has 15 amino acids. Germline values: CDR1 KGHDR, CDR2 SFDVKD.

The gene calls are TRBV28 and TRBJ1-2; D perhaps matches TRBD1 (6 bases). Trimming removed 3 bases at V and 2 bases at J, with 7 bases between. Germline CDR1 reads MDHEN; CDR2 reads SYDVKM. The CDR3 totals 13 residues. The CDR3 reads CASSFRGNYGYTF. CDR3 nucleotide sequence: TGTGCCAGCAGTTTTAGGGGGAACTATGGCTACACCTTC.

The chain employs TRBV5-1 and TRBJ1-1; weak D call: TRBD1 (5 bases). The V end was cut by 4 bases, the J end by 5 bases, with 15 bases between. The CDR3 covers 14 residues. Germline CDR1 and CDR2: SGHRS and YFSETQ. CDR3 amino acids: CASSNGPSGTEAFF. The CDR3 DNA reads as TGCGCCAGCAGCAACGGGCCGTCAGGGACTGAAGCTTTCTTT.

The genes are TRBV4-2 and TRBJ1-3; no firm D call. The CDR3 consists of 18 residues. V was shortened by 0 bases and J by 0 bases, with 15 bases between the two germline ends. CDR1 LGHNA and CDR2 YNFKEQ come from the germline V gene. In DNA form, the CDR3 reads TGTGCCAGCAGCCAAGATTACAGCCAGCCCTTCTCTGGAAACACCATATATTTT. This codes for CASSQDYSQPFSGNTIYF.

This chain links TRBV10-1 with TRBJ2-5, with 7 positions matching TRBD2. CDR1 and CDR2 from the germline V gene are WNHNN and SYGVQD (reference sequence). Trimming took 0 bases from V and 4 from J; bases not matched to a gene: 5. CDR3 size: 15 residues. CDR3 sequence (DNA): TGCGCCAGCAGTGAGTCTCGCGGGGGTGGAGAGACCCAGTACTTC. Its protein is CASSESRGGGETQYF.

The V gene is TRBV18, the J gene TRBJ2-5; D is possibly TRBD2 (5 bases). This CDR3 spans 16 amino acids. Trimming took 4 bases from V and 3 from J, leaving 18 bases between them. Germline V gives CDR1 KGHSH, CDR2 LQKENI. CDR3 nucleotides: TGTGCCAGCTCACACGCGAGACTAAGCGGAAAAGAGACCCAGTACTTC. Its protein is CASSHARLSGKETQYF.

This clone has just a few counts. The chain joins TRBV2 to TRBJ1-2; TRBD1 matches 11 bases. The trim removed 4 bases at V and 8 bases at J, leaving 6 bases unmatched. Germline V gives CDR1 SNHLY, CDR2 FYNNEI. The CDR3 has 14 amino acids. This chain's CDR3 is CASSVGQGARGYTF. In DNA form, the CDR3 reads TGTGCCAGCAGTGTCGGACAGGGGGCTCGGGGCTACACCTTC.

The chain links TRBV28 to TRBJ1-5; TRBD1 aligns across 10 bases. Germline V gene lookup returns CDR1 MDHEN and CDR2 SYDVKM. The trim removed 3 bases at V and 0 bases at J, leaving 8 bases unmatched. The CDR3 is 18 residues long. CDR3 in amino acids: CASSLIGTGAYSNQPQHF. CDR3 nucleotides: TGTGCCAGCAGTTTGATCGGGACAGGGGCATATAGCAATCAGCCCCAGCATTTT. The full variable domain, with the rest looked up from reference TRBV28 and TRBJ1-5, is DVKVTQSSRYLVKRTGEKVFLECVQDMDHENMFWYRQDPGLGLRLIYFSYDVKMKEKGDIPEGYSVSREKKERFSLILESASTNQTSMYLCASSLIGTGAYSNQPQHFGDGTRLSIL.

This chain links TRBV12-3 or TRBV12-4 with TRBJ1-3; 7 positions agree with TRBD1. The CDR3 spans 13 residues. The V segment lost 10 bases and the J segment 5 bases; nucleotides outside the gene matches: 8. CDR3 protein: CANKGARRNTIYF. CDR3 DNA sequence: TGTGCCAACAAGGGGGCTCGTAGAAACACCATATATTTT.

V and J are TRBV5-8 and TRBJ2-3; no firm D call. In germline, CDR1 is SGHTS, CDR2 YDEGEE. Trimming removed 0 bases from V and 0 bases from J, with 5 bases in between. This CDR3 spans 14 amino acids. Here the CDR3 DNA reads TGTGCCAGCAGCTTGGGAGGCAGCACAGATACGCAGTATTTT. Encoded protein: CASSLGGSTDTQYF.

This clone was counted a few times. This chain joins TRBV1 and TRBJ2-7; the table's D call TRBD2 went unverified against the DNA. TRBV1 is designated a pseudogene. The CDR3 totals 15 residues. The DNA for the CDR3 is TGCACCAGCAGCCAACTAGCGGGGAACTCCTACGAGCAGTACTTC. Its translation is CTSSQLAGNSYEQYF.

The rearrangement links TRBV14 to TRBJ2-3, with D unclear. This CDR3 is 14 amino acids long. The V gene's germline CDR1 is SGHDN and CDR2 FVKESK. The V end was cut by 4 bases, the J end by 2 bases, with 10 bases between. In nucleotides, the CDR3 is TGTGCCAGCAGCCCGGGTGGGTACACAGATACGCAGTATTTT. This encodes CASSPGGYTDTQYF.

The chain recombines TRBV4-2 with TRBJ2-5; 8 nucleotides match TRBD2. This CDR3 is built from 16 residues. Germline-derived CDR1 and CDR2 are LGHNA and YNFKEQ. Unmatched junction bases numbered 9, after V lost 5 bases and J lost 1 base. As DNA, the CDR3 is TGTGCCAGCAGCTACGCATTAGCGGGGCCCCAAGAGACCCAGTACTTC. This encodes CASSYALAGPQETQYF.